Listed below are T cell receptor beta chains from one sample, sequenced in a study of T-cell reconstitution after alpha-beta-depleted transplantation in children. In TCRdb, the PCR reads were re-called with MiXCR into one record per CDR3 protein. The sample holds hundreds of thousands of distinct CDR3 sequences, 7% to 9% seen once. This material consisted of PBMCs, mostly from graft donor cells, taken 360 days after TCRalphabeta/CD19-depleted stem cell transplant. The source of these receptors is a male patient between 2 and 10 years old who had a stem cell transplant for acute myeloid leukemia, so the T cells may come from the graft donor. Each CDR3 is given with its conserved first and last residue. A D gene is named only where the DNA matches it firmly. Some rows have no size entry. The others give once, few or many, or a class for an expanded clone.

d_gene: NA; v_gene: TRBV12-3/TRBV12-4; abundance: few; j_gene: TRBJ2-3; CDR3nt: TGTGCCAGCCGACCGCAACGCACAGATACGCAGTATTTT; CDR3aa: CASRPQRTDTQYF
d_gene: NA; v_gene: TRBV7-2; abundance: few; j_gene: TRBJ2-2; CDR3nt: TGTGCCAGCAGCTTAGCGAGGTCGAGCACCGGGGAGCTGTTTTTT; CDR3aa: CASSLARSSTGELFF
d_gene: TRBD1; v_gene: TRBV5-1; abundance: few; j_gene: TRBJ2-4; CDR3nt: TGCGCCAGCAGCTTGGGACCGGGACAGGGATGGGTGGATGAGTACTTC; CDR3aa: CASSLGPGQGWVDEYF
d_gene: TRBD2; v_gene: TRBV20-1; abundance: many; j_gene: TRBJ2-3; CDR3nt: TGCAGTGCTAGAGGAGGGAAGCGGGGAAGAGATACGCAGTATTTT; CDR3aa: CSARGGKRGRDTQYF
d_gene: TRBD2; v_gene: TRBV29-1; abundance: few; j_gene: TRBJ2-2; CDR3nt: TGCAGCGTTGAGAATCCCGCTGCGGGGGGGCCGCGCACCGGGGAGCTGTTTTTT; CDR3aa: CSVENPAAGGPRTGELFF
d_gene: TRBD2; v_gene: TRBV6-1; abundance: few; j_gene: TRBJ2-4; CDR3nt: TGTGCCAGCAGTCCAACCGGGACTAGCGACATTCAGTACTTC; CDR3aa: CASSPTGTSDIQYF
d_gene: NA; v_gene: TRBV10-2; abundance: many; j_gene: TRBJ1-2; CDR3nt: TGCGCCAGCATCGAGGGCAGCTATAACTATGGCTACACCTTC; CDR3aa: CASIEGSYNYGYTF
d_gene: TRBD2; v_gene: TRBV4-2; abundance: many; j_gene: TRBJ2-1; CDR3nt: TGTGCCAGCAGCCGCGGAACGGGGGGCTACAATGAGCAGTTCTTC; CDR3aa: CASSRGTGGYNEQFF
d_gene: NA; v_gene: TRBV12-3/TRBV12-4; abundance: many; j_gene: TRBJ2-2; CDR3nt: TGTGCCAGCAGTTTAGGGGACCCACCGAACACCGGGGAGCTGTTTTTT; CDR3aa: CASSLGDPPNTGELFF
d_gene: TRBD2; v_gene: TRBV5-5; abundance: many; j_gene: TRBJ2-5; CDR3nt: TGTGCCAGCAGCTTGGCTGTAGCGGGGCGAAAGACCCAGTACTTC; CDR3aa: CASSLAVAGRKTQYF
d_gene: TRBD2; v_gene: TRBV7-9; abundance: NA; j_gene: TRBJ2-3; CDR3nt: TGTGCCAGCAGCCCAACCGGGACTAGCGGGTACACAGATACGCAGTATTTT; CDR3aa: CASSPTGTSGYTDTQYF
d_gene: TRBD1; v_gene: TRBV10-3; abundance: many; j_gene: TRBJ2-6; CDR3nt: TGTGCCATCAATAGGGGGCCCACGGCCGGGGCCAACGTCCTGACTTTC; CDR3aa: CAINRGPTAGANVLTF
d_gene: NA; v_gene: TRBV18; abundance: few; j_gene: TRBJ1-6; CDR3nt: TGTGCCAGCTCACCAAGGCAGGGAGGGAGTTCACCCCTCCACTTT; CDR3aa: CASSPRQGGSSPLHF
d_gene: TRBD2; v_gene: TRBV20-1; abundance: many; j_gene: TRBJ2-1; CDR3nt: TGCAGTGCCTCACCGGGACTAGCGCGAAAGAAATTGGATGAGCAGTTCTTC; CDR3aa: CSASPGLARKKLDEQFF
d_gene: NA; v_gene: TRBV20-1; abundance: NA; j_gene: TRBJ2-3; CDR3nt: TGCAGTGCTAGACAGGGGAGTTTTGCAGATACGCAGTATTTT; CDR3aa: CSARQGSFADTQYF
d_gene: TRBD1; v_gene: TRBV5-1; abundance: many; j_gene: TRBJ1-6; CDR3nt: TGCGCCAGCAGGGACAGGGGGCTTAATTCACCCCTCCACTTT; CDR3aa: CASRDRGLNSPLHF
d_gene: TRBD2; v_gene: TRBV6-2/TRBV6-3; abundance: many; j_gene: TRBJ2-3; CDR3nt: TGTGCCAGCAGTATGGATGGCGGGAGATCCACAGATACGCAGTATTTT; CDR3aa: CASSMDGGRSTDTQYF
d_gene: NA; v_gene: TRBV7-6; abundance: few; j_gene: TRBJ2-4; CDR3nt: TGTGCCAGCAGCTCAGGCCCTGAAGGATTTCTAGCCAAAAACATTCAGTACTTC; CDR3aa: CASSSGPEGFLAKNIQYF
d_gene: TRBD2; v_gene: TRBV10-3; abundance: many; j_gene: TRBJ2-3; CDR3nt: TGTGCCATCCGGGGGGTTAGCACAGATACGCAGTATTTT; CDR3aa: CAIRGVSTDTQYF
d_gene: NA; v_gene: TRBV7-9; abundance: many; j_gene: TRBJ2-3; CDR3nt: TGTGCCAGCAGCTTTGCGAGCACAGATACGCAGTATTTT; CDR3aa: CASSFASTDTQYF
d_gene: TRBD2; v_gene: TRBV12-3/TRBV12-4; abundance: many; j_gene: TRBJ2-3; CDR3nt: TGTGCCAGCAGCTTTCGGACTAGCGGGAGAATAGATACGCAGTATTTT; CDR3aa: CASSFRTSGRIDTQYF
d_gene: NA; v_gene: TRBV7-2; abundance: many; j_gene: TRBJ2-7; CDR3nt: TGTGCCAGCAGCTTCGAATACGAGCAGTACTTC; CDR3aa: CASSFEYEQYF
d_gene: NA; v_gene: TRBV21-1; abundance: many; j_gene: TRBJ2-2; CDR3nt: TGTGCCAGCACCCCCCTTTCCGCCGGGGAGCTGTTTTTT; CDR3aa: CASTPLSAGELFF
d_gene: NA; v_gene: TRBV11-2; abundance: many; j_gene: TRBJ2-3; CDR3nt: TGTGCCAGCAGTCCCTGGGTGGGGAACACAGATACGCAGTATTTT; CDR3aa: CASSPWVGNTDTQYF
d_gene: NA; v_gene: TRBV15; abundance: many; j_gene: TRBJ1-2; CDR3nt: TGTGCCACCAGCACAAGATATGGCTACACCTTC; CDR3aa: CATSTRYGYTF
d_gene: NA; v_gene: TRBV6-5; abundance: many; j_gene: TRBJ2-7; CDR3nt: TGTGCCAGCAGTTACTCGTCCTATAGCGAGCAGTACTTC; CDR3aa: CASSYSSYSEQYF
d_gene: TRBD2; v_gene: TRBV4-3; abundance: few; j_gene: TRBJ2-3; CDR3nt: TGCGCCAGCAGCCAACGGGACTATTCAGATACGCAGTATTTT; CDR3aa: CASSQRDYSDTQYF
d_gene: TRBD2; v_gene: TRBV7-6; abundance: NA; j_gene: TRBJ2-5; CDR3nt: TGTGCCAGCAGCTTAGCGCTAGCGGGAGAGCAAGAGACCCAGTACTTC; CDR3aa: CASSLALAGEQETQYF
d_gene: TRBD2; v_gene: TRBV7-2; abundance: NA; j_gene: TRBJ2-2; CDR3nt: TGTGCCAGCAGCGCGACTAGCGGGGGAATCGGGGAGCTGTTTTTT; CDR3aa: CASSATSGGIGELFF
d_gene: NA; v_gene: TRBV9; abundance: few; j_gene: TRBJ1-5; CDR3nt: TGTGCCAGCTCCAGGTCACCTAATCAGCCCCAGCATTTT; CDR3aa: CASSRSPNQPQHF
d_gene: NA; v_gene: TRBV7-3; abundance: many; j_gene: TRBJ2-1; CDR3nt: TGTGCCAGCAGTCGCCTCGGTCGCGGGACAGTAGGCTCCTACAATGAGCAGTTCTTC; CDR3aa: CASSRLGRGTVGSYNEQFF
d_gene: NA; v_gene: TRBV29-1; abundance: NA; j_gene: TRBJ2-2; CDR3nt: TGCAGCGTTGAACCTTCGCCCACCGGGGAGCCGTTTTTT; CDR3aa: CSVEPSPTGEPFF